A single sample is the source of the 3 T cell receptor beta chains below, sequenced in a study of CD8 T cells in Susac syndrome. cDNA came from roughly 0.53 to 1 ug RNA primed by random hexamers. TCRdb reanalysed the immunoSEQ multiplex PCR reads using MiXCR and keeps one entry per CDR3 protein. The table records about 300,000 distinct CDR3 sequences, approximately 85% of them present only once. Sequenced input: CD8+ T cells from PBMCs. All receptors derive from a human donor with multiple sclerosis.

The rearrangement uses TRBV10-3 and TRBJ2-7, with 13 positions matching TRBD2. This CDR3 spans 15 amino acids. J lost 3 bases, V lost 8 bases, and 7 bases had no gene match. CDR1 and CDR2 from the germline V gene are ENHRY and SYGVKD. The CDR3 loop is CAIGTSGTLFYEQYF. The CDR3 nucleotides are TGTGCCATCGGGACTAGCGGGACCTTATTCTACGAGCAGTACTTC.

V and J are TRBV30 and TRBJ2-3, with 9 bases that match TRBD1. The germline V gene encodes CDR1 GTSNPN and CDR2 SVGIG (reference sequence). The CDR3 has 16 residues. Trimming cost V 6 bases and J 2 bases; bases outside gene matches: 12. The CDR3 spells CACPPGQGSATDTQYF. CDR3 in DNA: TGTGCCTGCCCCCCGGGACAGGGATCAGCCACAGATACGCAGTATTTT.

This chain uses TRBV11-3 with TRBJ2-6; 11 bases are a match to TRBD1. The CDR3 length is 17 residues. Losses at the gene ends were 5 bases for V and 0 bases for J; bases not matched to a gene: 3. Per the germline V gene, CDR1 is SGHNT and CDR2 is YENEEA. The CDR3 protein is CASSVGTGGSGANVLTF. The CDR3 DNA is TGTGCCAGCAGCGTAGGGACAGGGGGCTCTGGGGCCAACGTCCTGACTTTC.